The 10 T cell receptor beta chains below were found in one sample sequenced in a study of lymphopenia after photon versus proton radiotherapy. Some clones are missing from TCRdb's copy, which holds only in-frame ones; the method was immunoSEQ multiplex PCR. Of 53,000 or so clones listed, around four fifths are singletons. Sample: peripheral blood, taken from a patient treated with photon-based radiotherapy. Source of these receptors: a man aged 50 to 59 with gastric cancer.

V usage is TRBV9 and J usage is TRBJ1-2; 7 nucleotides align to TRBD1. The CDR3 covers 15 residues. Germline CDR1 is SGDLS and CDR2 is YYNGEE. Trimming removed 1 base from V and 0 bases from J; junction bases left unmatched: 3. Written as DNA, the CDR3 is TGTGCCAGCAGCGTAACAGGGACAGCTAACTATGGCTACACCTTC. Its translation: CASSVTGTANYGYTF.

CDR3 amino acids: CASSPLDDSYEQYF. The CDR3 bases are TGTGCCAGCAGCCCGTTGGATGACTCCTACGAGCAGTACTTC. The chain employs TRBV5-8 and TRBJ2-7; D remains ambiguous. The CDR3 has 14 amino acids. V lost 4 bases, J lost 0 bases, and 11 bases lay in between. The germline V gene encodes CDR1 SGHTS and CDR2 YDEGEE.

The chain couples TRBV13 to TRBJ2-2; D gene uncertain. This CDR3 is 14 amino acids long. V lost 3 bases and J lost 1, with 6 bases in between. The germline V gene has CDR1 PRHDT and CDR2 FYEKMQ (reference sequence). The CDR3 bases are TGTGCCAGCAGCTTCCAAGTGAACACCGGGGAGCTGTTTTTT. Protein sequence: CASSFQVNTGELFF.

The chain joins TRBV28 to TRBJ1-2, with a weak D call TRBD1 (5 bases). With 3 bases removed from V and 5 bases from J, the gap between germline ends came to 13 bases. The CDR3 has 14 amino acids. Germline assignment: CDR1 MDHEN and CDR2 SYDVKM. The CDR3: CASSLAGGGYGYTF. The CDR3 DNA sequence: TGTGCCAGCAGTTTGGCGGGCGGGGGTTATGGCTACACCTTC.

The chain employs TRBV6-5 and TRBJ1-4; 9 bases are a match to TRBD1. The trim removed 2 bases at V and 5 bases at J, leaving 6 bases unmatched. Germline V CDR1 and CDR2: MNHEY, SVGAGI. This CDR3 contains 16 residues. CDR3: CASSYGTGLRNEKLFF. The CDR3 DNA reads TGTGCCAGCAGTTACGGGACAGGGCTCCGAAATGAAAAACTGTTTTTT.

The chain employs TRBV5-1 and TRBJ2-2, with TRBD2 matching 10 bases. The CDR3 consists of 15 residues. The V segment lost 3 bases and the J segment 7 bases; nucleotides outside the gene matches: 6. Germline V gene data show CDR1 as SGHRS and CDR2 as YFSETQ. Written as DNA, the CDR3 is TGCGCCAGCAGCTCTCTAGCGGGAGCGAACGGGGAGCTGTTTTTT. It codes for CASSSLAGANGELFF.

V is TRBV30 and J is TRBJ1-1, with a tentative D call TRBD1 (6 bases). V shed 5 bases and J shed 2 bases, with 15 bases lying between them. The germline CDR1 and CDR2 sequences are GTSNPN and SVGIG (reference sequence). The length of the CDR3 is 14 residues. CDR3: CAWGGGGANTEAFF. DNA for the CDR3: TGTGCCTGGGGAGGCGGGGGCGCTAACACTGAAGCTTTCTTT.

V is TRBV19 and J is TRBJ1-4; no firm D call. This CDR3 region has 14 residues. The V gene lost 3 bases and the J gene lost 8 bases, with 13 bases spanning the gap. Germline lookup yields CDR1 LNHDA and CDR2 SQIVND (reference sequence). The CDR3 bases are TGTGCCAGTAGTATTACCGGGTACGGCGAAAAACTGTTTTTT. This translates into CASSITGYGEKLFF.

This clone was counted between two and nine times. This specimen includes other DNA sequences encoding the same CDR3. V usage is TRBV27 and J usage is TRBJ2-7; 7 positions agree with TRBD2. Germline trimming cut 11 bases from V and 0 bases from J; bases unmatched to any gene: 4. This CDR3 has 12 residues. Germline V lookup: CDR1 MNHEY, CDR2 SMNVEV (reference sequence). The CDR3 spells CASRGDSYEQYF. As DNA, the CDR3 is TGTGCCTCCCGGGGGGACTCCTACGAGCAGTACTTC.

This chain uses TRBV5-1 with TRBJ1-2, with D possibly being TRBD1 (5 bases). Germline V lookup: CDR1 SGHRS, CDR2 YFSETQ. The length of the CDR3 is 16 residues. V dropped 4 bases and J dropped 2 bases, with 18 bases sitting between them. Here the CDR3 reads CASSQGTPGPNYGYTF. The CDR3 bases are TGCGCCAGCAGCCAAGGGACCCCGGGCCCCAACTATGGCTACACCTTC.